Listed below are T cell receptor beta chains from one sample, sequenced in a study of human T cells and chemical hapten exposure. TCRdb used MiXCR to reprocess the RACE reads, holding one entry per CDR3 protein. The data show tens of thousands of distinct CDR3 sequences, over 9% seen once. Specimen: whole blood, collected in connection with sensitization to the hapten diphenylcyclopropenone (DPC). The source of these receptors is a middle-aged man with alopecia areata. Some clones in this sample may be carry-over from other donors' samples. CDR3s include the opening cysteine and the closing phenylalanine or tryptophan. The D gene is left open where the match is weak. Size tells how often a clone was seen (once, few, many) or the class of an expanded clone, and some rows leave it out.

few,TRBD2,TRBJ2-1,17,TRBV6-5,TGTGCCAGCAGTGCCTCAAACACTAGCGGGAGATACAATGAGCAGTTCTTC,CASSASNTSGRYNEQFF
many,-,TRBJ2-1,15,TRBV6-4,TGTGCCAGCAGTGAAACGGTGAGCTCCTACAATGAGCAGTTCTTC,CASSETVSSYNEQFF
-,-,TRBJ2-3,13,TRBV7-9,TGTGCCAGCAGCTTAGATATTAGAGATACGCAGTATTTT,CASSLDIRDTQYF
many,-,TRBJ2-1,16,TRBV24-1,TGTGCCACCAGTGATCACCGGGACCAGACTTCGGATGAGCAGTTCTTC,CATSDHRDQTSDEQFF
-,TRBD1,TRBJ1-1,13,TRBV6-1,TGTGCCAGCACTGCCGACAGGGATAGCCAAGCTTTCTTT,CASTADRDSQAFF
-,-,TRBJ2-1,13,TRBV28,TGTGCCAGCACGATCCTATCTGACAATGAGCAGTTCTTC,CASTILSDNEQFF
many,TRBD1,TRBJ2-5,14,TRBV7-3,TGTGCCAGCAGCCCCGACCAGGGGGCAGGGACCCAGTACTTC,CASSPDQGAGTQYF
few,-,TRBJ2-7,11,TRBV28,TGTGCCAGCAGTATCCAATACGAGCAGTACTTC,CASSIQYEQYF
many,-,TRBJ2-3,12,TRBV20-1,TGCAGTGCTGGAACGCCGGAGGATACGCAGTATTTT,CSAGTPEDTQYF
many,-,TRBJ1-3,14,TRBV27,TGTGCCAGCAGTCACAGGGAGACTGGAAACACCATATATTTT,CASSHRETGNTIYF
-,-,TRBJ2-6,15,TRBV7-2,TGTGCCAGCAGCAAAATAGCGGCTGGGGCCAACGTCCTGACTTTC,CASSKIAAGANVLTF
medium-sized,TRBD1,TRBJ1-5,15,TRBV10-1,TGCGCCAGCAGTTCAGACAGGGGAAGCAATCAGCCCCAGCATTTT,CASSSDRGSNQPQHF
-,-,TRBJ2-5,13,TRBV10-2,TGCGCCAGCAGTGACCTAGTCGGGGAGACCCAGTACTTC,CASSDLVGETQYF
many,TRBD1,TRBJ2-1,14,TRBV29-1,TGCAGCGTGGGGTGGACAGGGGCCTACAATGAGCAGTTCTTC,CSVGWTGAYNEQFF
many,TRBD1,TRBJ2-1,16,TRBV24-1,TGTGCCACCAGTGATCCGGGACAGGGCAGGAGCAATGAGCAGTTCTTC,CATSDPGQGRSNEQFF
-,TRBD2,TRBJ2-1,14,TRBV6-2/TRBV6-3,TGTGCCAGCAGTTCGGGACTACTCAACAATGAGCAGTTCTTC,CASSSGLLNNEQFF
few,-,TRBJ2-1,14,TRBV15,TGTGCCACCAGCAGACAGCGACGGAACAATGAGCAGTTCTTC,CATSRQRRNNEQFF
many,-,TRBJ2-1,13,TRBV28,TGTGCCAGCAGTTTACCCCACACGAAGGAGCAGTTCTTC,CASSLPHTKEQFF
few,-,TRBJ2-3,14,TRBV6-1,TGTGCCAGCAGTGTGGGTAGCGACACAGATACGCAGTATTTT,CASSVGSDTDTQYF
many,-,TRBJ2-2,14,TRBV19,TGTGCCAGTAGTACCCAACAGGGCACCGGGGAGCTGTTTTTT,CASSTQQGTGELFF